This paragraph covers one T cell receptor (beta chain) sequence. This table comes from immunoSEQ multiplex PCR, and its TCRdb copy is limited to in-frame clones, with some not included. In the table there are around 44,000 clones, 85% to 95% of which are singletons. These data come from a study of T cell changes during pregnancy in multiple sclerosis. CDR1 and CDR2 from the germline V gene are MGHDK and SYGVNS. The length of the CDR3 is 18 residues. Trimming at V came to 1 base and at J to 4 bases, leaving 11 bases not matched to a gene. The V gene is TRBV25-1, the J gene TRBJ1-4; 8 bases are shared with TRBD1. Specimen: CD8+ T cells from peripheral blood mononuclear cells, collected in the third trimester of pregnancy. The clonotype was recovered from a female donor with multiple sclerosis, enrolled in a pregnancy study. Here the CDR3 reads CASSELAGGHHLNEKLFF. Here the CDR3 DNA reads TGTGCCAGCAGTGAATTGGCAGGGGGCCACCACCTTAATGAAAAACTGTTTTTT.